Shown below are 16 T cell receptor beta chains from a single sample sequenced in a study of cytomegalovirus exposure and HLA in healthy donors. Primers for the PCR totalled 60 Vbeta and 13 Jbeta. Assay: immunoSEQ multiplex PCR; the TCRdb copy retains only in-frame clones and omits some. The sample yields about 110,000 clones, 65% to 80% seen once. Material for sequencing was PBMCs. Receptors were obtained from a young man in good health and CMV-seropositive.

The chain couples TRBV9 to TRBJ1-4, with D perhaps matching TRBD1 (6 bases). The CDR3 contains 15 residues. CDR1 SGDLS and CDR2 YYNGEE come from the germline V gene. V shed 3 bases and J shed 2 bases, with 11 bases lying between them. The CDR3: CASSARGGTNEKLFF. The CDR3 bases are TGTGCCAGCAGCGCCAGGGGCGGGACTAATGAAAAACTGTTTTTT.

This chain joins TRBV7-8 and TRBJ2-1; a weak D match, TRBD2 (6 bases). Germline-derived CDR1 and CDR2 are SGHVS and FQNEAQ. V lost 5 bases and J lost 5, with 16 bases in between. The CDR3 consists of 15 residues. The CDR3 nucleotides are TGTGCCAGCAGCCCGAGCGGGCCCCGGGACAATGAGCAGTTCTTC. It specifies CASSPSGPRDNEQFF.

The chain employs TRBV15 and TRBJ2-7; tentative D call: TRBD1 (6 bases). The ends were cut back, 5 bases at V and 6 bases at J, with 11 bases in the middle. Germline V gene lookup returns CDR1 LNHNV and CDR2 YYDKDF (reference sequence). The CDR3 runs to 12 residues. The CDR3 coding sequence is TGTGCCACCAGCCCCACAGGGAGCGAGCAGTACTTC. Translated, it gives CATSPTGSEQYF.

The rearrangement uses TRBV21-1 and TRBJ2-3; TRBD2, the D gene given by the table, was not confirmed from the DNA. TRBV21-1 is a pseudogene locus. This CDR3 spans 13 amino acids. CDR3 DNA: TGTGCCGGAGGAGTTTTCGGGACAGATACGCAGTATTTT. Protein product: CAGGVFGTDTQYF.

The V call is TRBV7-9, the J call TRBJ2-7, with D perhaps TRBD1 (6 bases). CDR1 and CDR2 from the germline V gene are SEHNR and FQNEAQ (reference sequence). Trimming shortened V by 4 bases and J by 1 base, and 11 bases separated the two germline ends. The CDR3 is 14 residues long. The CDR3 loop is CASSSRDTSYEQYF. The DNA for the CDR3 is TGTGCCAGCAGCTCCCGGGACACTTCCTACGAGCAGTACTTC. Supplemented by reference TRBV7-9 and TRBJ2-7, the full variable domain reads DTGVSQNPRHKITKRGQNVTFRCDPISEHNRLYWYRQTLGQGPEFLTYFQNEAQLEKSRLLSDRFSAERPKGSFSTLEIQRTEQGDSAMYLCASSSRDTSYEQYFGPGTRLTVT.

The chain uses TRBV5-1 and TRBJ1-2; perhaps TRBD1 as D (5 bases). V shed 4 bases and J shed 6 bases, with 19 bases lying between them. The CDR3 is made up of 15 amino acids. CDR1 is SGHRS and CDR2 is YFSETQ in the germline V gene. The CDR3 nucleotides read TGCGCCAGCAGCAGGTCCCCCCGGGGGGGAGATGGCTACACCTTC. This gives the protein CASSRSPRGGDGYTF.

In nucleotides, the CDR3 is TGTGCAAGTCGCTCAGACAGGTACAGCAATCAGCCCCAGCATTTT. It specifies CASRSDRYSNQPQHF. The chain employs TRBV12-2 and TRBJ1-5; the tabulated D call, TRBD1, remains unverified against the DNA. TRBV12-2 is marked as a pseudogene. CDR3 length: 15 residues.

This chain connects TRBV5-5 to TRBJ2-3; 8 bases are a match to TRBD1. V was clipped by 3 bases and J by 6 bases; unmatched bases: 12. CDR1 is SGHKS and CDR2 is YYEKEE in the germline V gene (reference sequence). The CDR3 sequence is 16 residues long. The CDR3 DNA sequence: TGTGCCAGCAGCTCTAGGGGCAGGGACAGGTTGGATACGCAGTATTTT. It codes for CASSSRGRDRLDTQYF.

The chain carries TRBV2 and TRBJ1-3; D possibly corresponds to TRBD1 (5 bases). The CDR3 is 15 residues long. V was trimmed by 4 bases and J by 2 bases, leaving 12 bases between them. CDR1 is SNHLY, CDR2 FYNNEI, per germline. DNA for the CDR3: TGTGCCAGCAGTGGCTATTTAGGGGCTGGAAACACCATATATTTT. This translates into CASSGYLGAGNTIYF. The variable domain in full, with the rest retrieved from reference TRBV2 and TRBJ1-3, is EPEVTQTPSHQVTQMGQEVILRCVPISNHLYFYWYRQILGQKVEFLVSFYNNEISEKSEIFDDQFSVERPDGSNFTLKIRSTKLEDSAMYFCASSGYLGAGNTIYFGEGSWLTVV.

This chain uses TRBV10-3 with TRBJ1-3; D gene ambiguous. The germline gives CDR1 ENHRY, CDR2 SYGVKD. V gave up 5 bases and J gave up 3 bases, with 17 bases separating them. The CDR3 has 16 residues. The CDR3 nucleotides read TGTGCCATCAGTTCACTTTCGTGGGGAGGTGGAAACACCATATATTTT. As protein: CAISSLSWGGGNTIYF.

The chain joins TRBV19 to TRBJ1-2; D gene unclear. Germline V CDR1 and CDR2: LNHDA, SQIVND (reference sequence). V was shortened by 7 bases and J by 3 bases, with 12 bases between the two germline ends. The length of the CDR3 is 13 residues. The CDR3 is CASTRLLDYGYTF. CDR3 bases: TGTGCCAGTACCCGACTTCTGGACTATGGCTACACCTTC. The full variable domain, rest sourced from reference TRBV19 and TRBJ1-2, is DGGITQSPKYLFRKEGQNVTLSCEQNLNHDAMYWYRQDPGQGLRLIYYSQIVNDFQKGDIAEGYSVSREKKESFPLTVTSAQKNPTAFYLCASTRLLDYGYTFGSGTRLTVV.

The rearrangement links TRBV2 to TRBJ1-2; possibly TRBD1 for D (6 bases). The germline V gene has CDR1 SNHLY and CDR2 FYNNEI. V shed 5 bases and J shed 0 bases, with 7 bases lying between them. The CDR3 sequence is 13 residues long. The CDR3 DNA sequence: TGTGCCAGCAGTTGGGACACTAACTATGGCTACACCTTC. It encodes CASSWDTNYGYTF.

The gene calls are TRBV27 and TRBJ2-1, with D tentatively TRBD1 (8 bases). The CDR3 is made up of 15 amino acids. Germline CDR1 reads MNHEY; CDR2 reads SMNVEV (reference sequence). V was pared by 0 bases and J by 6 bases, with 12 bases between. The CDR3 reads CASSLSNRGGNEQFF. The CDR3 DNA reads TGTGCCAGCAGTTTATCCAACAGGGGGGGCAATGAGCAGTTCTTC.

The CDR3 region has the DNA TGTGCCAGCAGCGTAGGTGAGGCTGACTACAATGAGCAGTTCTTC. This encodes CASSVGEADYNEQFF. This sequence joins TRBV9 and TRBJ2-1, with D hard to call. Trimming took 0 bases from V and 3 from J, leaving 10 bases between them. Germline CDR1 SGDLS, CDR2 YYNGEE. This CDR3 region has 15 residues.

The chain employs TRBV2 and TRBJ1-4; 9 nucleotides agree with TRBD1. Per germline, CDR1 SNHLY and CDR2 FYNNEI. J gave up 7 bases and V 3 bases, and 3 bases lay outside the gene matches. CDR3 size: 14 residues. Here the CDR3 reads CASSDTGGLEKLFF. CDR3 DNA: TGTGCCAGCAGTGATACAGGGGGCCTTGAAAAACTGTTTTTT.

Many counts were recorded for this clone. The V call is TRBV6-6, the J call TRBJ2-2; D remains ambiguous. V gave up 6 bases and J gave up 1 base, with 9 bases separating them. This CDR3 is built from 14 residues. Germline loops: CDR1 MNHNY, CDR2 SVGAGI (reference sequence). CDR3 amino acids: CASRAGQNTGELFF. The CDR3 DNA reads TGTGCCAGCAGGGCAGGTCAGAACACCGGGGAGCTGTTTTTT.